This paragraph reports one T cell receptor beta chain. Antigen unknown. Alongside a J-beta primer mix, a sample-barcoded 5' primer served in a second PCR lasting about 7 to 12 cycles. TCRdb redid the calling of the 5' RACE reads with MiXCR, one entry per CDR3 protein. This sample has around 1,500,000 distinct CDR3 sequences, with 28% found just once. This entry comes from a study of blood T cells in healthy people across ages. The study, taken as a whole, reports: Higher diversity, along with more naive CD4+ cells, distinguished long-lived donors from aged donors. Older individuals had lower TCR beta diversity per million T cells (the decline was roughly linear).

Germline V gives CDR1 SGHTA, CDR2 FQGNSA. CDR3 length equals 14 residues. Trimming cost V 3 bases and J 11 bases; bases outside gene matches: 11. The rearrangement uses TRBV7-2 and TRBJ2-5, with 8 positions matching TRBD1. Sequenced: blood. The sequence came from a woman in her 30s in good health. CDR3 bases: TGTGCCAGCAGCTTGCAGGGGGCTTCCTACAAGCAGTACTTC. Translated, it gives CASSLQGASYKQYF. Based on the CDR3 plus reference TRBV7-2 and TRBJ2-5, the full variable domain is GAGVSQSPSNKVTEKGKDVELRCDPISGHTALYWYRQSLGQGLEFLIYFQGNSAPDKSGLPSDRFSAERTGGSVSTLTIQRTQQEDSAVYLCASSLQGASYKQYFGPGTRLLVL.